The T cell receptor (beta chain) described here comes from a study of tumor-infiltrating lymphocytes in oesophageal squamous cell carcinoma. A single record per CDR3 protein comes from TCRdb applying MiXCR to the PCR reads. The sample includes some 15,000 distinct CDR3 sequences, 44% seen only once; the top ten take approximately 40%. The length of the CDR3 is 14 residues. V lost 1 base to trimming and J lost 1 base, with 7 bases between them. This clonotype turned up a few times. The specimen sequenced was blood. The chain recombines TRBV12-3 or TRBV12-4 with TRBJ2-5; perhaps D is TRBD1 or TRBD2 (5 bases each). The sequence was collected from a female donor with esophageal squamous cell carcinoma. CDR3 amino acids: CASSLGGTQETQYF. For the CDR3, the DNA is TGTGCCAGCAGTTTAGGTGGGACCCAAGAGACCCAGTACTTC.